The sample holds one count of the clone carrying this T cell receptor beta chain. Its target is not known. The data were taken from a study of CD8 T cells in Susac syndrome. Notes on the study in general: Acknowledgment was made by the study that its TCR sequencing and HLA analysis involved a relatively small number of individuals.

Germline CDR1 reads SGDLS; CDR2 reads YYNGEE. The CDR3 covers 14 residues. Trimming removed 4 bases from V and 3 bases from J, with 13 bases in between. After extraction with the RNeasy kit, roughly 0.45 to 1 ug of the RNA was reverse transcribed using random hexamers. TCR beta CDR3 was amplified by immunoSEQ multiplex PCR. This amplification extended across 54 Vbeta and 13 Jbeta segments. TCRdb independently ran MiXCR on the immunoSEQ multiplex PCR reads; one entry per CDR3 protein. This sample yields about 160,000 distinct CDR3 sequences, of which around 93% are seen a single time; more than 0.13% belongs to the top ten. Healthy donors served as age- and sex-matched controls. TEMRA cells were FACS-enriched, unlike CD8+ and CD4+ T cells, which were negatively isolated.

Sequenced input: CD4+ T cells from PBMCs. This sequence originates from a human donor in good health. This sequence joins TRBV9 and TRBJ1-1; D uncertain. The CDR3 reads CASSPWARDTEAFF. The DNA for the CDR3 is TGTGCCAGCAGCCCTTGGGCAAGGGACACTGAAGCTTTCTTT.